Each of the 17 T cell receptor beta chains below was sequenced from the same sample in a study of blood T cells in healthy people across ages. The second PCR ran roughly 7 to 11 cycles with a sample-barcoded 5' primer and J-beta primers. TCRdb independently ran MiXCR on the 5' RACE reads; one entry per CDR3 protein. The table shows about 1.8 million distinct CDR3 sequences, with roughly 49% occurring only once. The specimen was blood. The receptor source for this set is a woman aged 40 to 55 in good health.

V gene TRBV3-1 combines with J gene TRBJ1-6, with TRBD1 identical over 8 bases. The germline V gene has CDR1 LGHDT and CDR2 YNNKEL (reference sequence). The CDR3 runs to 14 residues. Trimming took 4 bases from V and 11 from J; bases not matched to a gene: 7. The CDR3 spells CASSPGTGKTPLHF. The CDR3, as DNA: TGTGCCAGCAGCCCCGGGACAGGAAAAACACCCCTCCACTTT.

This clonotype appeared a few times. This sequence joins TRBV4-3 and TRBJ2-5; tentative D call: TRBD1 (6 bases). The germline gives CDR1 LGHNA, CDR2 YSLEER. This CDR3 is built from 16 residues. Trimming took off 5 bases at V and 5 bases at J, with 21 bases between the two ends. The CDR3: CASSYTGTLRPETQYF. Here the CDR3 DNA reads TGCGCCAGCAGCTATACCGGGACACTTCGTCCGGAGACCCAGTACTTC.

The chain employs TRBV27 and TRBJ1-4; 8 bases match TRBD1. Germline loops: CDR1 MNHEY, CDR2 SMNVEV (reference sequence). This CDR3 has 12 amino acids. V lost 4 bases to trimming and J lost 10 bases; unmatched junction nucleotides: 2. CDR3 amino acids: CASSSTGGKLFF. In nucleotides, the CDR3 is TGTGCCAGCAGTTCCACAGGGGGAAAACTGTTTTTT.

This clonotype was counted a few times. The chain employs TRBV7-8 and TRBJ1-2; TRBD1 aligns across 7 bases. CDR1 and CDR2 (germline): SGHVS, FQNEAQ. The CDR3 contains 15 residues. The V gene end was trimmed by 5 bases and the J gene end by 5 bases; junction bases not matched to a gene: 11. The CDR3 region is CASSPTGQSLYGYTF. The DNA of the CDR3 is TGTGCCAGCAGCCCCACGGGACAGTCTCTTTATGGCTACACCTTC.

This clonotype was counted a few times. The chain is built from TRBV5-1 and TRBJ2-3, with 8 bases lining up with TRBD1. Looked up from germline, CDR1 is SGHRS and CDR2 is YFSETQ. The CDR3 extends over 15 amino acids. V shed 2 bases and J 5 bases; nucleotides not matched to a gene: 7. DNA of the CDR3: TGCGCCAGCAGCTTAACGACAGGGGCGGGAGATACGCAGTATTTT. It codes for CASSLTTGAGDTQYF.

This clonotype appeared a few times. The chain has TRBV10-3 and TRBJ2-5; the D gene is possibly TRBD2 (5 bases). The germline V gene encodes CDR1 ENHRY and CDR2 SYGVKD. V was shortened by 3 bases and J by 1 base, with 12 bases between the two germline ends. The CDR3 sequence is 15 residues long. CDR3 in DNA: TGTGCCATCAGTGAATACGATAGCGTCCAAGAGACCCAGTACTTC. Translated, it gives CAISEYDSVQETQYF.

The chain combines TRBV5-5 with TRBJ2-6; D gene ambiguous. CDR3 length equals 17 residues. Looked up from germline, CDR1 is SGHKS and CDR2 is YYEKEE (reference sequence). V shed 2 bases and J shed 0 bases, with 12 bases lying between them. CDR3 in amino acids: CASSLDGFHSGANVLTF. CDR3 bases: TGTGCCAGCAGCTTAGACGGCTTTCACTCTGGGGCCAACGTCCTGACTTTC.

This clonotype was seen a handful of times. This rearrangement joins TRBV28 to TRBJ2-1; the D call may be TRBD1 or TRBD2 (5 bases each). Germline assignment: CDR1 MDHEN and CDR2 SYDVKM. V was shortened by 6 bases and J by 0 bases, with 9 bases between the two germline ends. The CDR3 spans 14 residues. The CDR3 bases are TGTGCCAGCAGGGACACTAGCTCCTACAATGAGCAGTTCTTC. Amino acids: CASRDTSSYNEQFF.

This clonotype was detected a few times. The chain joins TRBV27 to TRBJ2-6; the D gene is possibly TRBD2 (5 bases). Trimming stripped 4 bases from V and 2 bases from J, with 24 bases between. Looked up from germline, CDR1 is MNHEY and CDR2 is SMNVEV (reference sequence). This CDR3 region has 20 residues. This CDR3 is CASSSRNIRGIYPGANVLTF. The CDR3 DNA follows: TGTGCCAGCAGTTCCAGGAATATCCGGGGAATCTACCCTGGGGCCAACGTCCTGACTTTC.

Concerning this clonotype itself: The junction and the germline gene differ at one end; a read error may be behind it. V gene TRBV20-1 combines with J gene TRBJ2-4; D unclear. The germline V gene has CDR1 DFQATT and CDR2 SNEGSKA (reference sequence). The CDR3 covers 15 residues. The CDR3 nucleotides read TGCAGTGCTAGAGATAGCCGGTTAGCCAAAAACATTCGGTACTTC. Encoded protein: CSARDSRLAKNIRYF.

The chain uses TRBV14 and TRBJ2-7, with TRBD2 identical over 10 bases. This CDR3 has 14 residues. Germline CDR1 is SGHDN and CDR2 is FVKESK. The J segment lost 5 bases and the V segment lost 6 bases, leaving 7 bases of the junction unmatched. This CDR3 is CASRPSGSTHEQYF. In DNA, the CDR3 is TGTGCCAGCAGACCTAGCGGGAGTACCCACGAGCAGTACTTC.

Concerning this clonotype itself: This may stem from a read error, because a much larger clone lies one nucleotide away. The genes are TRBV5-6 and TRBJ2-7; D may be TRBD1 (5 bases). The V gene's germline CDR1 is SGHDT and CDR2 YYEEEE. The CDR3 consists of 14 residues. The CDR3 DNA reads TGTGCCAGCAGCGTGGCGGAACAGGAATACGAGCGGTACTTC. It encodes CASSVAEQEYERYF.

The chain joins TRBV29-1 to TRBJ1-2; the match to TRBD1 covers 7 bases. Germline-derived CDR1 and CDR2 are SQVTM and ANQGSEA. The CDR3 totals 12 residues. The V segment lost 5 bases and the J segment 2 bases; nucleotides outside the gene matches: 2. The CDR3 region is CSVQTGNYGYTF. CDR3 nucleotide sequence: TGCAGCGTTCAGACAGGGAACTATGGCTACACCTTC.

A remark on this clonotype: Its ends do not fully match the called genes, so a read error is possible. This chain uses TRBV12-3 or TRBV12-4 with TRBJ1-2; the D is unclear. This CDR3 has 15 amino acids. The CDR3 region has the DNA TGTGCCAGCAGCCGTACCGGGCCTCAAGTATATGACTACACCTTC. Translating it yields CASSRTGPQVYDYTF.

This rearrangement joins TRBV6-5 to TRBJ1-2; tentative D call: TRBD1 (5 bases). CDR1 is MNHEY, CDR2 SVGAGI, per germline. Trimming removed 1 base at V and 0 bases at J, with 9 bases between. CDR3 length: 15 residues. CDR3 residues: CASSYFGRANYGYTF. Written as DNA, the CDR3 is TGTGCCAGCAGTTACTTTGGCAGGGCTAACTATGGCTACACCTTC.

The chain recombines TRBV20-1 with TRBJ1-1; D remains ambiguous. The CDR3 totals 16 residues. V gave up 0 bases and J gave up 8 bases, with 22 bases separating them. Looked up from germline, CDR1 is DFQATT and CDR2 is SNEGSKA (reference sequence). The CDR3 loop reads CSARDGGASRVWEAFF. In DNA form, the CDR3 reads TGCAGTGCTAGAGATGGAGGCGCCTCCCGGGTTTGGGAAGCTTTCTTT.

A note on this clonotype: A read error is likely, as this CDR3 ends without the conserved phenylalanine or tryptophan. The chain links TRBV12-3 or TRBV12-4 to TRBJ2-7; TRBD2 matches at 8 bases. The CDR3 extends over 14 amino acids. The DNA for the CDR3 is TGTGGCAGCAGTTTAGCGCGGGGGGCGTTCGAGCAGTACTTG. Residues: CGSSLARGAFEQYL.